These 30 T cell receptor beta chains originate from one sample sequenced in a study of neoadjuvant anti-PD-1 for oral cavity cancer. Only in-frame clones appear in the TCRdb table, and some are missing; sequencing was by immunoSEQ multiplex PCR. The data show some 9,400 clones, with around 60% seen just once and 4% to 4.5% held by the top ten. Time point noted: after neoadjuvant nivolumab, at surgical resection. The starting material was PBMCs, obtained after nivolumab (anti-PD-1) treatment. These receptors all stem from a person between 40 and 85 years old with oral cavity squamous cell carcinoma.

The V call is TRBV5-1, the J call TRBJ1-1; D remains unclear. The CDR3 has 15 amino acids. V was cut by 1 base and J by 1 base, with 11 bases left in between. Germline V gene lookup returns CDR1 SGHRS and CDR2 YFSETQ. CDR3 in DNA: TGCGCCAGCAGCTTGCGGGGATATGGGAACACTGAAGCTTTCTTT. Protein: CASSLRGYGNTEAFF.

The J gene is TRBJ1-2, the V gene TRBV2; TRBD1 is a possible D gene (6 bases). The CDR3 loop spans 14 amino acids. Per germline, CDR1 SNHLY and CDR2 FYNNEI. V lost 2 bases, J lost 13 bases, and 20 bases lay in between. The CDR3 DNA reads as TGTGCCAGCAGTGAATACGGGACATTCGATTCAGCCACCTTC. It is translated as CASSEYGTFDSATF.

V usage is TRBV11-2 and J usage is TRBJ1-3; D unclear. The CDR3 length is 14 residues. Trimming took 0 bases from V and 4 from J, leaving 7 bases between them. Looked up from germline, CDR1 is SGHAT and CDR2 is FQNNGV. For the CDR3, the DNA is TGTGCCAGCAGCTTAGAGGGTTTCGGAAACACCATATATTTT. It codes for CASSLEGFGNTIYF.

This clone was found a few times. CDR3 protein: CASSPGQGGMDEQFF. The CDR3 DNA sequence: TGTGCCAGCAGCCCCGGACAGGGAGGAATGGATGAGCAGTTCTTC. This chain uses TRBV5-6 with TRBJ2-1, with 8 nucleotides matching TRBD1. The trim removed 4 bases at V and 8 bases at J, leaving 11 bases unmatched. Germline loops: CDR1 SGHDT, CDR2 YYEEEE. This CDR3 is 15 amino acids long.

The rearrangement uses TRBV5-4 and TRBJ1-1; D gene uncertain. V lost 4 bases, J lost 0 bases, and 10 bases lay in between. Germline lookup yields CDR1 SGHNT and CDR2 YYREEE (reference sequence). The CDR3 loop spans 14 amino acids. The DNA of the CDR3 is TGTGCCAGCAGCCTATCAGTCGTGAACACTGAAGCTTTCTTT. Its translation is CASSLSVVNTEAFF.

The rearrangement links TRBV5-4 to TRBJ2-2; D may match TRBD1 or TRBD2 (7 bases each). Trimming cost V 3 bases and J 4 bases, with 16 bases left between them. There are 16 residues in the CDR3. Germline-derived CDR1 and CDR2 are SGHNT and YYREEE (reference sequence). CDR3 bases: TGTGCCAGCAGCTCGGGGAGGGGGCGGACCACCGGGGAGCTGTTTTTT. This codes for CASSSGRGRTTGELFF.

In its sample, this clone was seen a few times. The V and J genes are TRBV7-9 and TRBJ2-1; 7 bases are shared with TRBD2. Germline loops: CDR1 SEHNR, CDR2 FQNEAQ (reference sequence). After removal of 4 bases from V and 9 bases from J, the junction contained 15 bases not matched to a gene. The CDR3 is 16 amino acids. The CDR3 nucleotides read TGTGCCAGCAGCTACGTTCCGGGACTACATGCCGGTGAGCAGTTCTTC. This translates into CASSYVPGLHAGEQFF.

This clone was recorded a few times. The gene calls are TRBV6-1 and TRBJ1-1; 7 nucleotides agree with TRBD1. CDR3 length equals 14 residues. Per the germline V gene, CDR1 is MNHNS and CDR2 is SASEGT. V lost 1 base, J lost 6 bases, and 5 bases stayed unmatched. CDR3 DNA sequence: TGTGCCAGCAGTGAAGTCTGGGACAGCTCTGAAGCTTTCTTT. Protein: CASSEVWDSSEAFF.

In this sample, this clone turned up a few times. V usage is TRBV28 and J usage is TRBJ1-2; no reliable D call. V was trimmed by 2 bases and J by 7 bases, leaving 8 bases between them. CDR3 length: 12 amino acids. The germline V gene has CDR1 MDHEN and CDR2 SYDVKM. The CDR3, as DNA: TGTGCCAGCAGTTTAGGGGTCGCTGGCTACACCTTC. This translates into CASSLGVAGYTF.

This clone was seen a few times. The chain carries TRBV6-5 and TRBJ1-1; TRBD1 might be the D (6 bases). This CDR3 has 13 amino acids. V was shortened by 7 bases and J by 4 bases, with 13 bases between the two germline ends. Germline V CDR1 and CDR2: MNHEY, SVGAGI. CDR3 nucleotides: TGTGCCAGCACCCCTCGGGGGCGCACTGAAGCTTTCTTT. Its protein product is CASTPRGRTEAFF.

This chain joins TRBV5-8 and TRBJ2-7; 8 nucleotides line up with TRBD1. This CDR3 comprises 14 residues. Trimming cost V 2 bases and J 5 bases; bases outside gene matches: 6. Germline V CDR1 and CDR2: SGHTS, YDEGEE. This CDR3 reads CASSLGQGRNEQYF. DNA for the CDR3: TGTGCCAGCAGCTTAGGACAGGGAAGAAACGAGCAGTACTTC.

The rearrangement links TRBV9 to TRBJ2-1; TRBD2 agrees at 7 bases. The CDR3 contains 15 residues. Germline-derived CDR1 and CDR2 are SGDLS and YYNGEE. Losses at the gene ends were 3 bases for V and 4 bases for J; bases not matched to a gene: 7. The CDR3 reads CASSGGRGTYNEQFF. The CDR3 DNA is TGTGCCAGCAGCGGCGGGCGGGGGACTTACAATGAGCAGTTCTTC.

The V and J genes are TRBV25-1 and TRBJ1-4; possible D gene TRBD1, 5 bases. From germline, CDR1 is MGHDK and CDR2 SYGVNS. V lost 3 bases and J lost 7, with 18 bases in between. CDR3 length: 16 residues. The CDR3 DNA sequence: TGTGCCAGCAGTGAGGGGCGGAGGCTGAAGTCTGAAAAACTGTTTTTT. Translation gives CASSEGRRLKSEKLFF.

The chain joins TRBV11-2 to TRBJ1-1, with TRBD1 matching over 8 bases. The V segment lost 0 bases and the J segment 8 bases; nucleotides outside the gene matches: 14. The CDR3 extends over 17 amino acids. Germline V gene sequence: CDR1 SGHAT, CDR2 FQNNGV. This CDR3 reads CASSLDNQGALSAEAFF. In DNA, the CDR3 is TGTGCCAGCAGCTTAGATAACCAGGGGGCGCTTTCTGCCGAAGCTTTCTTT.

This clone was seen once. The V and J genes are TRBV7-7 and TRBJ2-2, with D unclear. The CDR3 runs 16 residues. Germline values: CDR1 SSHAT, CDR2 FNYEAQ (reference sequence). With 4 bases removed from V and 0 bases from J, the gap between germline ends came to 12 bases. DNA for the CDR3: TGTGCCAGCAGCTGGCAGCTGAACGCGAACACCGGGGAGCTGTTTTTT. Translating it yields CASSWQLNANTGELFF.

The chain employs TRBV7-8 and TRBJ2-7; D is perhaps TRBD2 (5 bases). This CDR3 has 15 amino acids. CDR1 and CDR2 from the germline V gene are SGHVS and FQNEAQ. Trimming shortened V by 1 base and J by 0 bases, and 10 bases separated the two germline ends. The CDR3 DNA reads TGTGCCAGCAGCTTAGGTGGGAGTTCCTCCTACGAGCAGTACTTC. This gives the protein CASSLGGSSSYEQYF.

The chain carries TRBV5-1 and TRBJ2-3; D not resolved. V lost 0 bases, J lost 2 bases, and 7 bases lay in between. Germline V gene sequence: CDR1 SGHRS, CDR2 YFSETQ. The CDR3 length is 14 residues. The CDR3 protein is CASSLETHTDTQYF. The DNA for the CDR3 is TGCGCCAGCAGCTTGGAGACACACACAGATACGCAGTATTTT.

The V and J genes are TRBV2 and TRBJ1-2; D is undetermined. Germline V CDR1 and CDR2: SNHLY, FYNNEI. Trimming left V 4 bases short and J 4 bases short, with 10 bases between. The CDR3 sequence is 13 residues long. As DNA, the CDR3 is TGTGCCAGCAGTGGGTACGGCTTCTATGGCTACACCTTC. This gives the protein CASSGYGFYGYTF.

This clone occurred a few times. V usage is TRBV5-4 and J usage is TRBJ1-1, with D hard to call. Germline values: CDR1 SGHNT, CDR2 YYREEE (reference sequence). The CDR3 length is 12 residues. The germline V and J ends were trimmed by 1 base and 5 bases, with 6 bases remaining between them. CDR3 region: CASSLPATEAFF. The CDR3 bases are TGTGCCAGCAGCTTGCCGGCGACTGAAGCTTTCTTT.

The chain couples TRBV28 to TRBJ2-1; D is tentatively TRBD1 or TRBD2 (5 bases each). Per germline, CDR1 MDHEN and CDR2 SYDVKM. CDR3 length equals 15 residues. V was clipped by 4 bases and J by 5 bases, with 15 bases between them. CDR3 in amino acids: CASSSPGGRDNEQFF. Here the CDR3 DNA reads TGTGCCAGCAGTTCCCCTGGAGGCAGGGACAATGAGCAGTTCTTC.

V is TRBV7-8 and J is TRBJ1-6, with D hard to call. Trimming took off 3 bases at V and 10 bases at J, with 13 bases between the two ends. CDR1 is SGHVS and CDR2 is FQNEAQ in the germline V gene. This CDR3 comprises 14 residues. CDR3: CASSLRGGKSPLHF. The CDR3 coding sequence is TGTGCCAGCAGCTTGAGAGGTGGGAAATCACCCCTCCACTTT.

This clone was counted once. The chain couples TRBV19 to TRBJ1-5, with a possible D match to TRBD1 (5 bases). CDR1 LNHDA and CDR2 SQIVND come from the germline V gene (reference sequence). This CDR3 comprises 14 residues. V shed 5 bases and J shed 5 bases, with 13 bases lying between them. This CDR3 is CASSSAGTHQPQHF. CDR3 sequence (DNA): TGTGCCAGTAGTTCCGCAGGGACCCATCAGCCCCAGCATTTT.

The chain recombines TRBV6-5 with TRBJ1-1; D is possibly TRBD1 (5 bases). V lost 4 bases and J 10 bases, leaving 19 bases between the germline ends. Germline values: CDR1 MNHEY, CDR2 SVGAGI. The CDR3 totals 14 residues. The CDR3 loop reads CASSSSSRHGGAFF. CDR3 in DNA: TGTGCCAGCAGTTCCTCGAGCAGGCACGGGGGAGCTTTCTTT.

This clone was seen only a few times. The genes are TRBV6-6 and TRBJ1-5; 9 bases match TRBD1. The CDR3 consists of 14 residues. V dropped 5 bases and J dropped 3; count of bases not matched to a gene: 2. Germline-derived CDR1 and CDR2 are MNHNY and SVGAGI (reference sequence). The CDR3 nucleotides read TGTGCCAGCAGTGGACAGGGGATCAATCAGCCCCAGCATTTT. Protein: CASSGQGINQPQHF.

The V gene is TRBV11-1, the J gene TRBJ1-5, with D possibly being TRBD1 (5 bases). Germline V gene sequence: CDR1 SGHAT, CDR2 FQDESV (reference sequence). The CDR3 loop spans 18 amino acids. V lost 7 bases and J lost 0, with 22 bases in between. The CDR3 coding sequence is TGTGCCAGCAACCTCTTAGGGGACGGTGCTAATAGCAATCAGCCCCAGCATTTT. Translation gives CASNLLGDGANSNQPQHF.

This clone turned up a few times. The chain links TRBV19 to TRBJ2-7; no reliable D call. The CDR3 sequence is 13 residues long. The V and J ends lost 6 bases and 0 bases respectively, with 9 bases between them. Germline V lookup: CDR1 LNHDA, CDR2 SQIVND (reference sequence). The CDR3 DNA sequence: TGTGCCAGTAGCGACATCAGCTCCTACGAGCAGTACTTC. Amino acid sequence: CASSDISSYEQYF.

The chain employs TRBV30 and TRBJ1-4; D not certain. V dropped 3 bases and J dropped 7 bases, with 12 bases sitting between them. The germline V gene has CDR1 GTSNPN and CDR2 SVGIG (reference sequence). The CDR3 is 13 residues long. The CDR3 DNA reads TGTGCCTGGAGAGAGGGAGCGATTGAAAAACTGTTTTTT. It encodes CAWREGAIEKLFF.

The V call is TRBV13, the J call TRBJ1-1; D possibly corresponds to TRBD1 (5 bases). V lost 7 bases and J 1 base, leaving 16 bases between the germline ends. The germline V gene encodes CDR1 PRHDT and CDR2 FYEKMQ (reference sequence). This CDR3 comprises 15 residues. CDR3 in amino acids: CASTSARQPNTEAFF. DNA of the CDR3: TGTGCCAGCACCTCGGCCAGACAGCCGAACACTGAAGCTTTCTTT.

This sequence joins TRBV5-5 and TRBJ2-1, with TRBD2 matching over 12 bases. The V and J ends lost 4 bases and 4 bases, in that order; junction bases with no gene match: 6. Germline lookup yields CDR1 SGHKS and CDR2 YYEKEE (reference sequence). CDR3 size: 16 residues. CDR3 sequence (DNA): TGTGCCAGCAGCATTCCTAGCGGGGGGGCTTACAATGAGCAGTTCTTC. Translation: CASSIPSGGAYNEQFF. Filled out from reference TRBV5-5 and TRBJ2-1, the complete variable domain reads DAGVTQSPTHLIKTRGQQVTLRCSPISGHKSVSWYQQVLGQGPQFIFQYYEKEERGRGNFPDRFSARQFPNYSSELNVNALLLGDSALYLCASSIPSGGAYNEQFFGPGTRLTVL.

The J gene is TRBJ2-2, the V gene TRBV19, with 10 bases aligning to TRBD1. Germline V gives CDR1 LNHDA, CDR2 SQIVND (reference sequence). This CDR3 contains 16 residues. With 3 bases clipped from V and 1 base from J, the junction kept 2 bases outside the gene matches. The CDR3 region is CASSIGTGVNTGELFF. In DNA form, the CDR3 reads TGTGCCAGTAGTATCGGGACAGGGGTGAACACCGGGGAGCTGTTTTTT. Complete variable domain (other parts from reference TRBV19 and TRBJ2-2): DGGITQSPKYLFRKEGQNVTLSCEQNLNHDAMYWYRQDPGQGLRLIYYSQIVNDFQKGDIAEGYSVSREKKESFPLTVTSAQKNPTAFYLCASSIGTGVNTGELFFGEGSRLTVL.